A selection of T cell receptor beta chains follows, all from one sample in a study of cytomegalovirus exposure and HLA in healthy donors. Here immunoSEQ multiplex PCR was the method, and the copy in TCRdb shows in-frame clones only, minus some. The sample has 90,000 to 120,000 clones, 65% to 80% seen once. The sequenced sample was PBMCs. These receptors were taken from a female donor in good health and CMV-seropositive. The CDR3 runs from the conserved cysteine through the conserved F or W. Fields, in order: clone size, D gene, V gene, J gene, CDR3 protein, CDR3 DNA. The D gene is left open where the match is weak. Expanded clones are given a class, and other clones once, few, many or no size at all.

NA,TRBD1,TRBV6-1,TRBJ1-2,CASSEPTGAYGYTF,TGTGCCAGCAGTGAGCCGACAGGGGCCTATGGCTACACCTTC
NA,NA,TRBV15,TRBJ1-5,CATTPSQGRQPQHF,TGTGCCACCACCCCCAGTCAGGGGCGTCAGCCCCAGCATTTT
NA,NA,TRBV7-2,TRBJ1-3,CASSFRRAGNTIYF,TGTGCCAGCAGCTTTCGCAGGGCTGGAAACACCATATATTTT
NA,NA,TRBV7-2,TRBJ2-5,CASSPGHLQETQYF,TGTGCCAGCAGCCCGGGACACCTACAAGAGACCCAGTACTTC
NA,NA,TRBV23-1,TRBJ1-1,CASSQPGESNTEAFF,TGCGCCAGCAGTCAACCGGGGGAATCGAACACTGAAGCTTTCTTT
NA,NA,TRBV5-1,TRBJ2-7,CASSPEGHKTYEQYF,TGCGCCAGCAGCCCGGAGGGCCATAAAACCTACGAGCAGTACTTC
NA,TRBD2,TRBV13,TRBJ2-5,CASSSKTSGHQETQYF,TGTGCCAGCAGCTCGAAGACTAGCGGACACCAAGAGACCCAGTACTTC
NA,NA,TRBV11-2,TRBJ2-7,CASSLGQTYEQYF,TGTGCCAGCAGCTTAGGGCAGACCTACGAGCAGTACTTC
few,TRBD2,TRBV11-2,TRBJ2-3,CASSFEAGGPQDTQYF,TGTGCCAGCAGCTTTGAAGCGGGAGGGCCGCAAGATACGCAGTATTTT
few,NA,TRBV19,TRBJ1-1,CASGPGRAIEAFF,TGTGCCAGTGGCCCGGGGAGGGCCATAGAAGCTTTCTTT
NA,TRBD1,TRBV5-1,TRBJ1-6,CASSLLGQKSPLHF,TGCGCCAGCAGCTTGTTGGGACAGAAGTCACCCCTCCACTTT
NA,NA,TRBV7-2,TRBJ2-7,CASSIGLIAREQYF,TGTGCCAGCAGCATAGGACTAATCGCTCGCGAGCAGTACTTC
NA,TRBD1,TRBV9,TRBJ2-7,CASSADKTSGTGVYEQYF,TGTGCCAGCAGCGCCGACAAAACCTCCGGGACAGGGGTATACGAGCAGTACTTC
once,TRBD1,TRBV11-2,TRBJ2-5,CASNQGAGLETQYF,TGTGCCAGCAACCAGGGGGCGGGGCTAGAGACCCAGTACTTC
NA,TRBD1,TRBV7-2,TRBJ1-2,CASSPPGTGIGYTF,TGTGCCAGCAGCCCCCCCGGGACAGGGATTGGCTACACCTTC
NA,TRBD1,TRBV4-3,TRBJ1-5,CASSQGTGGLQPQHF,TGCGCCAGCAGCCAAGGGACAGGGGGGTTGCAGCCCCAGCATTTT
NA,NA,TRBV2,TRBJ1-5,CASSELADNQPQHF,TGTGCCAGCAGTGAGTTAGCAGACAATCAGCCCCAGCATTTT
once,TRBD2,TRBV7-3,TRBJ2-3,CASRVAGETDTQYF,TGTGCCAGCAGGGTGGCGGGAGAGACAGATACGCAGTATTTT
NA,TRBD2,TRBV4-2,TRBJ2-7,CASSQNKRASGSVSYEQYF,TGTGCCAGCAGCCAAAATAAGAGGGCCAGCGGGAGCGTCTCCTACGAGCAGTACTTC
NA,NA,TRBV18,TRBJ2-6,CASSPSYSSGANVLTF,TGTGCCAGCTCACCCTCGTACAGCTCTGGGGCCAACGTCCTGACTTTC
NA,TRBD2,TRBV6-1,TRBJ2-7,CASSEARGAYEQYF,TGTGCCAGCAGTGAAGCGCGGGGGGCCTACGAGCAGTACTTC
NA,TRBD1,TRBV5-5,TRBJ2-5,CASSYGQGEQTQYF,TGTGCCAGCAGCTACGGACAGGGGGAACAGACCCAGTACTTC
once,TRBD1,TRBV5-5,TRBJ2-6,CASSLRFSGQGHSGANVLTF,TGTGCCAGCAGCTTGCGGTTTTCGGGACAGGGGCACTCTGGGGCCAACGTCCTGACTTTC
NA,NA,TRBV28,TRBJ2-1,CASRTGLSFNEQFF,TGTGCCAGCAGGACGGGACTTAGTTTCAATGAGCAGTTCTTC
NA,NA,TRBV6-1,TRBJ1-1,CANRLNMNTEAFF,TGTGCCAACCGGTTGAATATGAACACTGAAGCTTTCTTT
NA,NA,TRBV5-1,TRBJ2-7,CASSGTGTSTYEQYF,TGCGCCAGCAGCGGAACCGGGACATCCACCTACGAGCAGTACTTC
few,TRBD2,TRBV4-1,TRBJ2-2,CASSQRPFGAGLTGELFF,TGCGCCAGCAGCCAAAGGCCTTTTGGAGCGGGACTCACCGGGGAGCTGTTTTTT
once,NA,TRBV7-3,TRBJ2-5,CASSLTGGATETQYF,TGTGCCAGCAGCTTAACTGGTGGGGCTACGGAGACCCAGTACTTC
few,TRBD1,TRBV11-2,TRBJ1-2,CASSLTIGRGPNYGYTF,TGTGCCAGCAGCTTAACGATTGGCAGGGGGCCTAACTATGGCTACACCTTC
NA,TRBD2,TRBV4-1,TRBJ2-2,CASSQPGLAGGVYAGELFF,TGCGCCAGCAGCCAACCGGGACTAGCGGGAGGGGTGTATGCCGGGGAGCTGTTTTTT
NA,TRBD1,TRBV19,TRBJ2-2,CASRRGQGVSTGELFF,TGTGCCAGTAGGAGAGGACAGGGTGTTAGCACCGGGGAGCTGTTTTTT
NA,NA,TRBV18,TRBJ1-5,CASSPTGVDRQPQHF,TGTGCCAGCTCACCAACGGGGGTTGACCGGCAGCCCCAGCATTTT
NA,TRBD1,TRBV9,TRBJ2-3,CASSVRGTGTSTDTQYF,TGTGCCAGCAGCGTCCGAGGGACAGGGACTAGCACAGATACGCAGTATTTT
once,NA,TRBV5-6,TRBJ2-5,CASSFLGGETQYF,TGTGCCAGCAGCTTCTTAGGGGGTGAGACCCAGTACTTC
NA,NA,TRBV7-3,TRBJ1-4,CASSLLRLSSTNEKLFF,TGTGCCAGCAGCTTACTGAGGCTAAGTTCAACTAATGAAAAACTGTTTTTT
once,NA,TRBV6-6,TRBJ1-4,CASSGQRLLNEKLFF,TGTGCCAGCAGTGGACAGCGTCTACTTAATGAAAAACTGTTTTTT
NA,TRBD2,TRBV19,TRBJ2-1,CASSFLAGGNEQFF,TGTGCCAGTAGTTTCTTAGCGGGAGGCAATGAGCAGTTCTTC
NA,TRBD1,TRBV6-6,TRBJ2-7,CASSYSGTGYEQYF,TGTGCCAGCAGTTACTCAGGGACAGGGTACGAGCAGTACTTC
NA,NA,TRBV19,TRBJ1-5,CASTPGQPYSNQPQHF,TGTGCCAGTACCCCCGGACAGCCTTATAGCAATCAGCCCCAGCATTTT
NA,TRBD1,TRBV5-1,TRBJ1-2,CASSLEGGLDGYTF,TGCGCCAGCAGCTTGGAAGGGGGCTTGGATGGCTACACCTTC
NA,NA,TRBV4-1,TRBJ2-3,CASSQVGATADTQYF,TGCGCCAGCAGCCAAGTAGGGGCCACGGCAGATACGCAGTATTTT
NA,TRBD2,TRBV5-1,TRBJ2-7,CASSGGGGSYEQYF,TGCGCCAGCAGCGGCGGGGGGGGCTCCTACGAGCAGTACTTC
NA,TRBD1,TRBV7-2,TRBJ1-2,CASSPRTGWNYGYTF,TGTGCCAGCAGCCCCAGGACAGGGTGGAACTATGGCTACACCTTC
NA,TRBD1,TRBV18,TRBJ1-1,CASSPLGGSEAFF,TGTGCCAGCTCACCATTAGGGGGCTCTGAAGCTTTCTTT
once,TRBD2,TRBV5-1,TRBJ2-2,CASSLRPAGENTGELFF,TGCGCCAGCAGCTTGCGGCCAGCGGGGGAGAACACCGGGGAGCTGTTTTTT
once,NA,TRBV29-1,TRBJ2-5,CSVATRYRVETQYF,TGCAGCGTTGCGACGCGCTACAGGGTTGAGACCCAGTACTTC
NA,NA,TRBV14,TRBJ2-5,CASSQDRPGQTQYF,TGTGCCAGCAGCCAAGATCGTCCAGGGCAGACCCAGTACTTC
NA,NA,TRBV21-1,TRBJ2-7,CASSKRDRVSYEQYF,TGTGCCAGCAGCAAACGCGACAGAGTATCCTACGAGCAGTACTTC
NA,TRBD1,TRBV2,TRBJ1-1,CASSRQGNTEAFF,TGTGCCAGCAGCAGACAGGGGAACACTGAAGCTTTCTTT
NA,TRBD1,TRBV6-6,TRBJ1-2,CASSYSLRGVYGYTF,TGTGCCAGCAGTTACTCTCTCAGGGGGGTTTATGGCTACACCTTC
NA,NA,TRBV28,TRBJ2-1,CASSLETASYNEQFF,TGTGCCAGCAGTTTGGAGACAGCCTCCTACAATGAGCAGTTCTTC
NA,NA,TRBV6-5,TRBJ1-1,CASRENTQGKAFF,TGTGCCAGCAGGGAAAATACACAGGGTAAAGCTTTCTTT